The 14 T cell receptor beta chains presented below share a single source sample, sequenced in a study of CD8+ T cells in alopecia areata. cDNA prepared by RNA extraction and subsequent reverse transcription served as the template for sequencing. TCRdb's copy holds only in-frame clones and misses some; the assay was immunoSEQ multiplex PCR. The sample holds about 30,000 clones, more than 55% seen once. The sequenced sample was NKG2D-high CD8+ T cells sorted from blood. These TCRs come from a human donor with alopecia areata.

This clone was detected only a few times. This chain uses TRBV4-2 with TRBJ2-7, with 10 bases lining up with TRBD1. The CDR3 sequence is 17 residues long. V dropped 4 bases and J dropped 3; count of bases not matched to a gene: 12. Germline assignment: CDR1 LGHNA and CDR2 YNFKEQ. The CDR3 DNA reads as TGTGCCAGCAGCCCGACCAGGGGACAGGGGACCTTCTACGAGCAGTACTTC. Its protein is CASSPTRGQGTFYEQYF.

On this clone itself: Other DNA sequences in the sample encode the same CDR3. J is TRBJ2-1 and V is TRBV2, with D possibly TRBD1 on 6 matching bases. V shed 4 bases and J shed 8 bases, with 18 bases lying between them. The germline V gene encodes CDR1 SNHLY and CDR2 FYNNEI. The CDR3 extends over 15 amino acids. CDR3 bases: TGTGCCAGCAGTGTTGGCAGGGGTGGTTTGGATGAGCAGTTCTTC. Residues: CASSVGRGGLDEQFF.

This rearrangement joins TRBV4-2 to TRBJ2-4; 14 bases line up with TRBD2. CDR3 length: 15 residues. V trimming: 0 bases; J trimming: 15 bases; junction bases outside the gene matches: 7. CDR1 LGHNA and CDR2 YNFKEQ come from the germline V gene. The chain's CDR3 is CASSQDLGLAGDRYF. The CDR3 DNA reads TGTGCCAGCAGCCAAGATTTGGGACTAGCGGGGGATCGGTACTTC.

The chain joins TRBV9 to TRBJ2-1, with 10 bases lining up with TRBD1. Looked up from germline, CDR1 is SGDLS and CDR2 is YYNGEE. With V trimmed by 5 bases and J by 4 bases, 9 bases remained unmatched. The CDR3 length is 16 residues. CDR3 nucleotides: TGTGCCAGCAGGGGCCCTGGGACAGGGGAATACAATGAGCAGTTCTTC. Translated, it gives CASRGPGTGEYNEQFF.

The chain is built from TRBV29-1 and TRBJ2-7; weak D call: TRBD1 (6 bases). CDR3 length: 12 residues. Per the germline V gene, CDR1 is SQVTM and CDR2 is ANQGSEA. Between the trimmed V and J ends, which lost 6 bases and 5 bases, there was a span of 14 bases. CDR3 region: CSVLTGRDEQYF. DNA for the CDR3: TGCAGCGTCTTAACAGGGCGTGACGAGCAGTACTTC.

This chain uses TRBV6-5 with TRBJ2-6, with 7 bases that match TRBD1. Germline V gene data show CDR1 as MNHEY and CDR2 as SVGAGI. Trimming at V came to 7 bases and at J to 4 bases, leaving 7 bases not matched to a gene. This CDR3 has 15 amino acids. The CDR3: CASTAGTAGANVLTF. CDR3 sequence (DNA): TGTGCCAGCACCGCCGGGACAGCCGGGGCCAACGTCCTGACTTTC.

The chain recombines TRBV27 with TRBJ1-5; D possibly corresponds to TRBD1 (5 bases). The CDR3 is made up of 15 amino acids. The germline gives CDR1 MNHEY, CDR2 SMNVEV (reference sequence). V was trimmed by 7 bases and J by 0 bases, leaving 13 bases between them. The CDR3 spells CASNPTAYSNQPQHF. For the CDR3, the DNA is TGTGCCAGCAACCCGACAGCGTATAGCAATCAGCCCCAGCATTTT.

The rearrangement uses TRBV5-6 and TRBJ1-1, with TRBD1 identical over 9 bases. Unmatched junction bases numbered 13, after V lost 2 bases and J lost 2 bases. CDR1 is SGHDT and CDR2 is YYEEEE in the germline V gene. The CDR3 runs 18 residues. This CDR3 reads CASSLNPSDRGENTEAFF. The CDR3 nucleotides read TGTGCCAGCAGCTTAAACCCTTCGGACAGGGGCGAAAACACTGAAGCTTTCTTT. Supplemented by reference TRBV5-6 and TRBJ1-1, the full variable domain reads DAGVTQSPTHLIKTRGQQVTLRCSPKSGHDTVSWYQQALGQGPQFIFQYYEEEERQRGNFPDRFSGHQFPNYSSELNVNALLLGDSALYLCASSLNPSDRGENTEAFFGQGTRLTVV.

The J gene is TRBJ2-3, the V gene TRBV15; D not certain. In germline, CDR1 is LNHNV, CDR2 YYDKDF (reference sequence). The CDR3 runs to 13 residues. The V and J ends lost 0 bases and 6 bases respectively, with 7 bases between them. The CDR3 loop reads CATSRDTFDTQYF. CDR3 DNA sequence: TGTGCCACCAGCAGAGATACATTCGATACGCAGTATTTT. The variable domain in full, with the rest retrieved from reference TRBV15 and TRBJ2-3, is DAMVIQNPRYQVTQFGKPVTLSCSQTLNHNVMYWYQQKSSQAPKLLFHYYDKDFNNEADTPDNFQSRRPNTSFCFLDIRSPGLGDTAMYLCATSRDTFDTQYFGPGTRLTVL.

The chain employs TRBV19 and TRBJ2-1; D unclear. Germline V gives CDR1 LNHDA, CDR2 SQIVND (reference sequence). The CDR3 runs to 13 residues. V gave up 1 base and J gave up 9 bases, with 10 bases separating them. CDR3 coding DNA: TGTGCCAGTAGTATAGCTAGTCTGGGTGAGCAGTTCTTC. It translates to CASSIASLGEQFF.

Relative to its sample, this clone is medium-sized. V usage is TRBV7-9 and J usage is TRBJ1-1; perhaps TRBD1 as D (5 bases). Trimming pared 4 bases from V and 7 bases from J, leaving 10 bases between. The CDR3 covers 12 residues. Per the germline V gene, CDR1 is SEHNR and CDR2 is FQNEAQ (reference sequence). CDR3 DNA sequence: TGTGCCAGCAGCTCAAGCGACAGTGAAGCTTTCTTT. This sequence encodes CASSSSDSEAFF. The whole variable domain, filled in from reference TRBV7-9 and TRBJ1-1, reads DTGVSQNPRHKITKRGQNVTFRCDPISEHNRLYWYRQTLGQGPEFLTYFQNEAQLEKSRLLSDRFSAERPKGSFSTLEIQRTEQGDSAMYLCASSSSDSEAFFGQGTRLTVV.

The sample holds a few counts of this clone. The chain carries TRBV19 and TRBJ2-2, with 11 bases aligning to TRBD2. J was trimmed by 5 bases and V by 5 bases; bases with no gene match: 13. The CDR3 has 18 amino acids. Germline CDR1 is LNHDA and CDR2 is SQIVND (reference sequence). CDR3 residues: CASSPGLADLNYTGELFF. The DNA of the CDR3 is TGTGCCAGTAGTCCGGGACTAGCGGATCTGAACTATACCGGGGAGCTGTTTTTT. Full variable domain (rest looked up from reference TRBV19 and TRBJ2-2): DGGITQSPKYLFRKEGQNVTLSCEQNLNHDAMYWYRQDPGQGLRLIYYSQIVNDFQKGDIAEGYSVSREKKESFPLTVTSAQKNPTAFYLCASSPGLADLNYTGELFFGEGSRLTVL.

This chain joins TRBV27 and TRBJ2-2, with D possibly being TRBD1 (5 bases). The V end was cut by 2 bases, the J end by 4 bases, with 14 bases between. The V gene's germline CDR1 is MNHEY and CDR2 SMNVEV (reference sequence). There are 16 residues in the CDR3. For the CDR3, the DNA is TGTGCCAGCAGTTTAATACGATCTCAGGGCACCGGGGAGCTGTTTTTT. Amino acids: CASSLIRSQGTGELFF.

The V and J genes are TRBV5-6 and TRBJ2-2, with D uncertain. Looked up from germline, CDR1 is SGHDT and CDR2 is YYEEEE. V lost 3 bases and J lost 1, with 13 bases in between. The CDR3 has 16 residues. In DNA form, the CDR3 reads TGTGCCAGCAGCTCCCTTCTCGTGGGGAACACCGGGGAGCTGTTTTTT. Its protein is CASSSLLVGNTGELFF.